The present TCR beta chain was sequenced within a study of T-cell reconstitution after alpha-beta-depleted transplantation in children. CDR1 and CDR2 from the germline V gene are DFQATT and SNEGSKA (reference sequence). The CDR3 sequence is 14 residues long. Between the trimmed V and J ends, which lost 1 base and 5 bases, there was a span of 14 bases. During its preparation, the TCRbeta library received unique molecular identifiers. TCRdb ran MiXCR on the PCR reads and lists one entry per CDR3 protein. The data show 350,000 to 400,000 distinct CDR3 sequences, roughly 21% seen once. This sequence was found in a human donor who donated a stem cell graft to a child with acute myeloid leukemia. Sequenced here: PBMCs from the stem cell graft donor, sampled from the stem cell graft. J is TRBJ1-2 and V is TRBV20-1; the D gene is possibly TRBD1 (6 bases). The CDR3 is CSARGQAIGYGYTF. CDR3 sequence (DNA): TGCAGTGCTAGAGGACAGGCAATCGGGTATGGCTACACCTTC.